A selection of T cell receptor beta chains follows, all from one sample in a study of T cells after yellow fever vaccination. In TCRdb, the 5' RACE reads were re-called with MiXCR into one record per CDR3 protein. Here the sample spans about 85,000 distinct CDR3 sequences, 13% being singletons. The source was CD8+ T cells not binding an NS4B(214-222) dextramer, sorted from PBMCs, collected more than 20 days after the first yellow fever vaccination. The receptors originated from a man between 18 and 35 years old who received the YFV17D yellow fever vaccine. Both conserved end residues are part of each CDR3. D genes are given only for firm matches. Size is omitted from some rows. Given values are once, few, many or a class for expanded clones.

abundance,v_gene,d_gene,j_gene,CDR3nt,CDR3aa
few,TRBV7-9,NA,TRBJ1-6,TGTGCCAGCAGCTCTCTAAATTCACCCCTCCACTTT,CASSSLNSPLHF
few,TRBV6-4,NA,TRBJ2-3,TGTGCCAGCAGTGACGGGGGGGCTAGCACAGATACGCAGTATTTT,CASSDGGASTDTQYF
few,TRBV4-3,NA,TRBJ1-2,TGCGCCAGCAGCCAAGCTAGACTGTTAGCTAACTATGGCTACACCTTC,CASSQARLLANYGYTF
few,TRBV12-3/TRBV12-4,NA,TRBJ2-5,TGTGCCAGCAACCGCGGCGAGTTGGAGACCCAGTACTTC,CASNRGELETQYF
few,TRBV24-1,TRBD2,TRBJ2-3,TGTGCCACCAGTGAACGTTCACTAGCGGCGAGGGATACGCAGTATTTT,CATSERSLAARDTQYF
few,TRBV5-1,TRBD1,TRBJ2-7,TGCGCCAGCAGCTCCGGGACAGGGAGTAGGCCCTACGAGCAGTACTTC,CASSSGTGSRPYEQYF
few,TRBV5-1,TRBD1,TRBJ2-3,TGCGCCAGCAGCTTTGGAAGGGGGCGTAGAGATACGCAGTATTTT,CASSFGRGRRDTQYF
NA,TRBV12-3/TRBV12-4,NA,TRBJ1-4,TGTGCCAGCAGACCCCTGGGGGCGGCTAATGAAAAACTGTTTTTT,CASRPLGAANEKLFF
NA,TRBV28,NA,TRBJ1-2,TGTGCCAGCAGCTTCTCCCCCTATGGCTACACCTTC,CASSFSPYGYTF
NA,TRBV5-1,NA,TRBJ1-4,TGCGCCAGCAGTTACGAGGACGGGGCTAATGAAAAACTGTTTTTT,CASSYEDGANEKLFF
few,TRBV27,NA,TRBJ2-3,TGTGCCAGCCGTTCAATAAGCACAGATACGCAGTATTTT,CASRSISTDTQYF
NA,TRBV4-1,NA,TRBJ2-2,TGCGCCAGCAGCCAAGCACAGGGAGAAACCGGGGAGCTGTTTTTT,CASSQAQGETGELFF
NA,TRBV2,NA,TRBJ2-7,TGTGCCAGCAGTGAACGACGGGGGATCTTCTACGAGCAGTACTTC,CASSERRGIFYEQYF
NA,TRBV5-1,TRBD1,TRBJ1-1,TGCGCCAGCAGCTTCGACAGGGGCACTGAAGCTTTCTTT,CASSFDRGTEAFF
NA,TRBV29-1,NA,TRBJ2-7,TGCAGCGTCCAGGGCGGAGCCTACGAGCAGTACTTC,CSVQGGAYEQYF
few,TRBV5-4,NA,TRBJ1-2,TGTGCCAGCAGCTGGGGAGACAGGCTGTTCGACCATGGCTACACCTTC,CASSWGDRLFDHGYTF
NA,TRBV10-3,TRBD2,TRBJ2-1,TGTGCCATCAGTGCCCGGGGACTAGCGGGCCCGTACAATGAGCAGTTCTTC,CAISARGLAGPYNEQFF
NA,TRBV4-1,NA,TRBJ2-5,TGCGCCAGCAGCCACCCCAAGAAGGGCGGTGCGGAGACCCAGTACTTC,CASSHPKKGGAETQYF
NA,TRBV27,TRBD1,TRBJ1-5,TGTGCCAGCAGTCCAAGACAGGGAGGTCAGCCCCAGCATTTT,CASSPRQGGQPQHF
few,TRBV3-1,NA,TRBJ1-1,TGTGCCAGCAGCCAAGACCGGGGAGGGAACACTGAAGCTTTCTTT,CASSQDRGGNTEAFF
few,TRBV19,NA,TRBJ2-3,TGTGCCAGTAGTATAAGACAGAGGTCTAGCACAGATACGCAGTATTTT,CASSIRQRSSTDTQYF
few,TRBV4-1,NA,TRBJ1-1,TGCGCCAGCAGCCAACGCAGCTTGAACACTGAAGCTTTCTTT,CASSQRSLNTEAFF
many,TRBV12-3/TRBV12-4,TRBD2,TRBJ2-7,TGTGCCAGCAGTTTAGGACTAGCGGACGAGCAGTACTTC,CASSLGLADEQYF
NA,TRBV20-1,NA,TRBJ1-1,TGCAGTGCTAATGCTCGGGAGAACACTGAAGCTTTCTTT,CSANARENTEAFF
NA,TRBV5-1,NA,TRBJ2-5,TGCGCCAGCAGCTTGGTGGAGGGCTGGGAGACCCAGTACTTC,CASSLVEGWETQYF
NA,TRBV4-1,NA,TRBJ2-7,TGCGCCAGCAGCCAAGAACGGGACGAGCAGTACTTC,CASSQERDEQYF
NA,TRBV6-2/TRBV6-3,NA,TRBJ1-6,TGTGCCAGCAGCGCCAGCGACTCCTATAATTCACCCCTCCACTTT,CASSASDSYNSPLHF
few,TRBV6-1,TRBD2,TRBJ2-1,TGTGCCAGCAGTCCGGGACTAGGGGGCAATGAGCAGTTCTTC,CASSPGLGGNEQFF
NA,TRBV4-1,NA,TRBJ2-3,TGCGCCAGCAGCCAAGATTACGACTACACAGATACGCAGTATTTT,CASSQDYDYTDTQYF
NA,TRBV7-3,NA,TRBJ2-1,TGTGCCAGCAGCTTACTTGGCGGAGTCCCTGAGCAGTTCTTC,CASSLLGGVPEQFF
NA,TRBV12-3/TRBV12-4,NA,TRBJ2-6,TGTGCCAGTGTGGGCTCTGGGGCCAACGTCCTGACTTTC,CASVGSGANVLTF
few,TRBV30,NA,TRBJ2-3,TGTGCCTGGGACCCTAGCACAGATACGCAGTATTTT,CAWDPSTDTQYF
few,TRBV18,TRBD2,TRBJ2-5,TGTGCCAGCTCAGCCGGGACTAGCGGGGGAGGAAGAGAGACCCAGTACTTC,CASSAGTSGGGRETQYF
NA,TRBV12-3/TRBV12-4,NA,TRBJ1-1,TGTGCCAGCAGTTTCGGGGGTCGGACTGAAGCTTTCTTT,CASSFGGRTEAFF
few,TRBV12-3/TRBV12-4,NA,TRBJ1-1,TGTGCCAGCAGTTTGTCAGATTTGAACACTGAAGCTTTCTTT,CASSLSDLNTEAFF
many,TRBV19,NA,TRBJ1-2,TGTGCCACCGCGGTTGACTCAGGGTACTATGGCTACACCTTC,CATAVDSGYYGYTF
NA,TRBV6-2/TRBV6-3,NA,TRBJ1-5,TGTGCCAGCAGTTACCCGGTTGCCCGGCCCCAGCATTTT,CASSYPVARPQHF
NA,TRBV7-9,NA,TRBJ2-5,TGTGCCAGCAGCTTTTGGACGTACTTAGAGACCCAGTACTTC,CASSFWTYLETQYF
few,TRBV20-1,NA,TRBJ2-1,TGCAGTGCTAGTGGTAGAGGGGCCTCCTACAATGAGCAGTTCTTC,CSASGRGASYNEQFF
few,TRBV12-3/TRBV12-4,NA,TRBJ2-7,TGTGCCAGCAGTTCCCGGACTGCCACCTACGAGCAGTACTTC,CASSSRTATYEQYF
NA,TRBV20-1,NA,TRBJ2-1,TGCAGTGCTAGAGGATCCAGCAGCCACAATGAGCAGTTCTTC,CSARGSSSHNEQFF
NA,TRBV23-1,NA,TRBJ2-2,TGCGCCAGCATGTTAGGGGGTAACACCGGGGAGCTGTTTTTT,CASMLGGNTGELFF
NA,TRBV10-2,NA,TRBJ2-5,TGCGCCAGCAGTGAGGGGTGGTTCGGGACATCAAACCAGTACTTC,CASSEGWFGTSNQYF
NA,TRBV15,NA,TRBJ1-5,TGTGCCACCAGCAGAGACCTTCAGCCCCAGCATTTT,CATSRDLQPQHF
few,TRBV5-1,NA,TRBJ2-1,TGCGCCAGCAGCTTGTATCCTAGCCGTGATAATGAGCAGTTCTTC,CASSLYPSRDNEQFF
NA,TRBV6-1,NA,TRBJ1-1,TGTGCCAGCATTCCGGACGGTAACACTGAAGCTTTCTTT,CASIPDGNTEAFF
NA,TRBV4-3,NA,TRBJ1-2,TGCGCCAGCAGCCAAGATTCGGTGCAGGAAGACTATGGCTACACCTTC,CASSQDSVQEDYGYTF
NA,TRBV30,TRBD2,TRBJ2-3,TGTGCCTGGACAACCAAGCGGGGGGATACAGATACGCAGTATTTT,CAWTTKRGDTDTQYF
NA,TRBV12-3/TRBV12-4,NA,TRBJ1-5,TGTGCCAGCAGTCCACCCGGGGATAGCAATCAGCCCCAGCATTTT,CASSPPGDSNQPQHF
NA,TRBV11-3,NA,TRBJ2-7,TGTGCCAGCAGCTTTGGCCTCTCCTACGAGCAGTACTTC,CASSFGLSYEQYF
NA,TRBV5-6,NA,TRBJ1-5,TGTGCCAGCAGCGAGACAGATAGCAATCAGCCCCAGCATTTT,CASSETDSNQPQHF
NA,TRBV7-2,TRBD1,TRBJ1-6,TGTGCCACAAAGGACAGGATGGGTAATAATTCACCCCTCCACTTT,CATKDRMGNNSPLHF
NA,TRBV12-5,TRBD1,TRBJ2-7,TGTGCTAGTGGAAATAACAGGGGCCCCTACGAGCAGTACTTC,CASGNNRGPYEQYF
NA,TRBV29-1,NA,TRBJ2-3,TGCAGCGCCGGATCCGGCCTGTCTAGCACAGATACGCAGTATTTT,CSAGSGLSSTDTQYF
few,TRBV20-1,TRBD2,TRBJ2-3,TGCAGTGCTCGGCGGCGGGGGGAGCCGCAGTATTTT,CSARRRGEPQYF
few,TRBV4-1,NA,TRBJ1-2,TGCGCCAGCAGCTCACTTGGAGGGGGGACAAGAAGCTACACCTTC,CASSSLGGGTRSYTF
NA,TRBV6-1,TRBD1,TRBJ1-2,TGTGCCAGCAGCCCCGGGACAGAATATGGCTACACCTTC,CASSPGTEYGYTF